The rows below give T cell receptor beta chains drawn from one sample of a study of CD8+ T cells in alopecia areata. The method was immunoSEQ multiplex PCR; TCRdb's version includes in-frame clones alone and lacks a portion of them. Of over 120,000 clones in the sample, roughly 54% are singletons; the top ten hold approximately 15%. The sequences come from CD8+ T cells sorted from blood, collected at week 4, from a patient treated with tofacitinib. The source is a human donor with alopecia areata. Each CDR3 is given with its conserved first and last residue. Fields, in order: J gene, D gene, clone size, V gene, CDR3 protein, CDR3 DNA. D genes are given only for firm matches. Clone size is shown for a subset of rows, as once, few, many or a class of expanded clone.

J gene: TRBJ2-7; D gene: NA; clone size: NA; V gene: TRBV5-6; CDR3 protein: CASSFAKGSYEQYF; CDR3 DNA: TGTGCCAGCAGCTTTGCCAAAGGCTCCTACGAGCAGTACTTC
J gene: TRBJ2-1; D gene: NA; clone size: NA; V gene: TRBV19; CDR3 protein: CASSPQGTNLRQFF; CDR3 DNA: TGTGCCAGTAGTCCCCAGGGGACAAACTTGCGGCAGTTCTTC
J gene: TRBJ1-1; D gene: NA; clone size: few; V gene: TRBV6-4; CDR3 protein: CASSDSYGGAFF; CDR3 DNA: TGTGCCAGCAGTGACTCATACGGAGGAGCTTTCTTT
J gene: TRBJ1-2; D gene: NA; clone size: NA; V gene: TRBV4-2; CDR3 protein: CASSQEGGILDYGYTF; CDR3 DNA: TGTGCCAGCAGCCAAGAAGGTGGAATTCTGGACTATGGCTACACCTTC
J gene: TRBJ2-7; D gene: TRBD1; clone size: NA; V gene: TRBV7-9; CDR3 protein: CASSSWDRTYEQYF; CDR3 DNA: TGTGCCAGCAGCTCCTGGGACAGGACCTACGAGCAGTACTTC
J gene: TRBJ1-5; D gene: NA; clone size: NA; V gene: TRBV25-1; CDR3 protein: CASSESSLNQPQHF; CDR3 DNA: TGTGCCAGCAGTGAATCATCCCTCAATCAGCCCCAGCATTTT
J gene: TRBJ2-7; D gene: NA; clone size: NA; V gene: TRBV13; CDR3 protein: CASSLGLRWDEQYF; CDR3 DNA: TGTGCCAGCAGCTTAGGCCTCCGGTGGGACGAGCAGTACTTC
J gene: TRBJ2-3; D gene: NA; clone size: NA; V gene: TRBV1; CDR3 protein: CTTALSGSGDTQYF; CDR3 DNA: TGCACCACTGCACTTAGCGGGTCAGGGGATACGCAGTATTTT
J gene: TRBJ2-3; D gene: NA; clone size: NA; V gene: TRBV9; CDR3 protein: CASAGTARSTDTQYF; CDR3 DNA: TGTGCCAGCGCAGGTACGGCTCGAAGCACAGATACGCAGTATTTT
J gene: TRBJ2-7; D gene: NA; clone size: NA; V gene: TRBV30; CDR3 protein: CAWSPTVAGLEQYF; CDR3 DNA: TGTGCCTGGAGTCCCACCGTAGCAGGGCTCGAGCAGTACTTC
J gene: TRBJ2-1; D gene: NA; clone size: NA; V gene: TRBV4-3; CDR3 protein: CASSQDSFYNEQFF; CDR3 DNA: TGCGCCAGCAGCCAAGACTCTTTTTACAATGAGCAGTTCTTC
J gene: TRBJ2-7; D gene: NA; clone size: NA; V gene: TRBV2; CDR3 protein: CASSLTEVYYEQYF; CDR3 DNA: TGTGCCAGCAGCCTCACAGAAGTTTACTACGAGCAGTACTTC
J gene: TRBJ2-7; D gene: NA; clone size: NA; V gene: TRBV25-1; CDR3 protein: CASSATEFSYEQYF; CDR3 DNA: TGTGCCAGCAGTGCGACCGAGTTCTCCTACGAGCAGTACTTC
J gene: TRBJ2-5; D gene: NA; clone size: NA; V gene: TRBV29-1; CDR3 protein: CSVIGVQETQYF; CDR3 DNA: TGCAGCGTTATAGGGGTCCAAGAGACCCAGTACTTC
J gene: TRBJ2-2; D gene: NA; clone size: few; V gene: TRBV6-5; CDR3 protein: CASRLNRVNTGELFF; CDR3 DNA: TGTGCCAGCAGATTGAACCGGGTCAACACCGGGGAGCTGTTTTTT
J gene: TRBJ2-5; D gene: NA; clone size: NA; V gene: TRBV2; CDR3 protein: CASSVWVTDTQETQYF; CDR3 DNA: TGTGCCAGCAGTGTTTGGGTGACAGACACCCAAGAGACCCAGTACTTC
J gene: TRBJ1-2; D gene: NA; clone size: NA; V gene: TRBV30; CDR3 protein: CAWSVGQRNYGYTF; CDR3 DNA: TGTGCCTGGAGTGTGGGGCAGCGTAACTATGGCTACACCTTC
J gene: TRBJ2-1; D gene: NA; clone size: NA; V gene: TRBV7-9; CDR3 protein: CASSLDTPEQFF; CDR3 DNA: TGTGCCAGCAGCTTAGACACCCCGGAGCAGTTCTTC
J gene: TRBJ1-6; D gene: NA; clone size: NA; V gene: TRBV15; CDR3 protein: CATSRASSGRLVGYNSPLHF; CDR3 DNA: TGTGCCACCAGCAGAGCATCCTCAGGTCGCTTGGTCGGGTATAATTCACCCCTCCACTTT
J gene: TRBJ2-7; D gene: TRBD1; clone size: once; V gene: TRBV29-1; CDR3 protein: CSVADREPSYEQYF; CDR3 DNA: TGCAGCGTAGCGGACAGGGAACCTTCCTACGAGCAGTACTTC
J gene: TRBJ2-2; D gene: NA; clone size: many; V gene: TRBV2; CDR3 protein: CASSGDTGELFF; CDR3 DNA: TGTGCCAGCAGTGGGGACACCGGGGAGCTGTTTTTT
J gene: TRBJ1-4; D gene: NA; clone size: NA; V gene: TRBV25-1; CDR3 protein: CASKGEKLFF; CDR3 DNA: TGTGCCAGCAAAGGCGAAAAACTGTTTTTT
J gene: TRBJ2-7; D gene: NA; clone size: few; V gene: TRBV7-9; CDR3 protein: CASSLVGLPEQYF; CDR3 DNA: TGTGCCAGCAGCTTAGTGGGGCTTCCCGAGCAGTACTTC
J gene: TRBJ2-5; D gene: NA; clone size: NA; V gene: TRBV29-1; CDR3 protein: CSDIAGNQETQYF; CDR3 DNA: TGCAGCGACATTGCAGGGAACCAAGAGACCCAGTACTTC
J gene: TRBJ1-5; D gene: TRBD1; clone size: NA; V gene: TRBV2; CDR3 protein: CASRTGYQPQHF; CDR3 DNA: TGTGCCAGCCGGACAGGTTATCAGCCCCAGCATTTT
J gene: TRBJ1-5; D gene: NA; clone size: NA; V gene: TRBV7-8; CDR3 protein: CASSLRGVQPQHF; CDR3 DNA: TGTGCCAGCAGCTTAAGGGGGGTTCAGCCCCAGCATTTT
J gene: TRBJ2-7; D gene: TRBD1; clone size: NA; V gene: TRBV9; CDR3 protein: CASSAGDREYEQYF; CDR3 DNA: TGTGCCAGCAGCGCCGGGGACAGGGAGTACGAGCAGTACTTC
J gene: TRBJ2-5; D gene: TRBD2; clone size: few; V gene: TRBV11-2; CDR3 protein: CASSTSGGDQETQYF; CDR3 DNA: TGTGCCAGCAGTACTAGCGGGGGGGACCAAGAGACCCAGTACTTC
J gene: TRBJ1-2; D gene: NA; clone size: NA; V gene: TRBV9; CDR3 protein: CASSVGSDNYGYTF; CDR3 DNA: TGTGCCAGCAGCGTAGGTTCAGATAACTATGGCTACACCTTC
J gene: TRBJ1-1; D gene: NA; clone size: few; V gene: TRBV4-3; CDR3 protein: CASSQALEGMNTEAFF; CDR3 DNA: TGCGCCAGCAGCCAAGCCCTCGAAGGGATGAACACTGAAGCTTTCTTT
J gene: TRBJ2-2; D gene: NA; clone size: many; V gene: TRBV14; CDR3 protein: CASSQVFGGPGELFF; CDR3 DNA: TGTGCCAGCAGCCAAGTCTTCGGGGGGCCCGGGGAGCTGTTTTTT
J gene: TRBJ1-6; D gene: TRBD1; clone size: NA; V gene: TRBV6-5; CDR3 protein: CASSEGQGHSPLHF; CDR3 DNA: TGTGCCAGCAGTGAGGGACAGGGTCATTCACCCCTCCACTTT
J gene: TRBJ2-3; D gene: NA; clone size: few; V gene: TRBV10-3; CDR3 protein: CASSYSRRASTDTQYF; CDR3 DNA: TGTGCCAGCAGTTACTCTCGCAGAGCTAGCACAGATACGCAGTATTTT
J gene: TRBJ1-2; D gene: NA; clone size: NA; V gene: TRBV19; CDR3 protein: CASSWTGPRGYGYTF; CDR3 DNA: TGTGCCAGTAGTTGGACCGGGCCTCGGGGCTATGGCTACACCTTC
J gene: TRBJ1-1; D gene: NA; clone size: few; V gene: TRBV9; CDR3 protein: CASSDHPTEMNTEAFF; CDR3 DNA: TGTGCCAGCAGCGACCATCCGACAGAAATGAACACTGAAGCTTTCTTT
J gene: TRBJ2-7; D gene: NA; clone size: NA; V gene: TRBV7-8; CDR3 protein: CASSPTRVTYEQYF; CDR3 DNA: TGTGCCAGCAGCCCCACGAGGGTTACCTACGAGCAGTACTTC
J gene: TRBJ2-7; D gene: NA; clone size: NA; V gene: TRBV27; CDR3 protein: CASSRLSGRPEQYF; CDR3 DNA: TGTGCCAGCAGTAGACTCTCTGGGAGACCCGAGCAGTACTTC
J gene: TRBJ2-7; D gene: NA; clone size: NA; V gene: TRBV29-1; CDR3 protein: CSVGDYEQYF; CDR3 DNA: TGCAGCGTTGGAGATTACGAGCAGTACTTC
J gene: TRBJ1-3; D gene: NA; clone size: NA; V gene: TRBV11-2; CDR3 protein: CASSFGGSGNTIYF; CDR3 DNA: TGTGCCAGCAGCTTCGGGGGCTCTGGAAACACCATATATTTT
J gene: TRBJ2-3; D gene: NA; clone size: NA; V gene: TRBV7-3; CDR3 protein: CASSVLGKTDTQYF; CDR3 DNA: TGTGCCAGCAGCGTATTAGGGAAAACAGATACGCAGTATTTT
J gene: TRBJ2-1; D gene: TRBD2; clone size: NA; V gene: TRBV4-1; CDR3 protein: CASSPGLAGGNNEQFF; CDR3 DNA: TGCGCCAGCAGCCCCGGACTAGCGGGGGGAAACAATGAGCAGTTCTTC
J gene: TRBJ1-1; D gene: NA; clone size: NA; V gene: TRBV10-3; CDR3 protein: CAISESPGMNTEAFF; CDR3 DNA: TGTGCCATCAGTGAGTCGCCGGGAATGAACACTGAAGCTTTCTTT
J gene: TRBJ2-1; D gene: TRBD1; clone size: NA; V gene: TRBV29-1; CDR3 protein: CSVEPGQGRDEQFF; CDR3 DNA: TGCAGCGTGGAGCCGGGACAGGGCAGGGATGAGCAGTTCTTC
J gene: TRBJ2-5; D gene: TRBD2; clone size: NA; V gene: TRBV30; CDR3 protein: CAWSVGTSGGETQYF; CDR3 DNA: TGTGCCTGGAGTGTAGGGACTAGCGGGGGTGAGACCCAGTACTTC
J gene: TRBJ2-7; D gene: TRBD2; clone size: NA; V gene: TRBV13; CDR3 protein: CASSTREGSYEQYF; CDR3 DNA: TGTGCCAGCAGCACCCGGGAGGGTTCCTACGAGCAGTACTTC
J gene: TRBJ2-7; D gene: TRBD1; clone size: NA; V gene: TRBV15; CDR3 protein: CATSTDRGYEQYF; CDR3 DNA: TGTGCCACCAGCACGGACAGGGGTTACGAGCAGTACTTC
J gene: TRBJ2-1; D gene: NA; clone size: NA; V gene: TRBV5-6; CDR3 protein: CASSLGLADYNEQFF; CDR3 DNA: TGTGCCAGCAGCTTGGGTCTAGCAGATTACAATGAGCAGTTCTTC
J gene: TRBJ2-7; D gene: NA; clone size: few; V gene: TRBV5-6; CDR3 protein: CASSLIRPYEQYF; CDR3 DNA: TGTGCCAGCAGCTTGATTCGGCCCTACGAGCAGTACTTC
J gene: TRBJ2-1; D gene: NA; clone size: NA; V gene: TRBV29-1; CDR3 protein: CSVEDPGSSYNEQFF; CDR3 DNA: TGCAGCGTTGAAGATCCGGGGAGCTCCTACAATGAGCAGTTCTTC
J gene: TRBJ2-1; D gene: NA; clone size: NA; V gene: TRBV18; CDR3 protein: CASSPPAGWDEGEQFF; CDR3 DNA: TGTGCCAGCTCACCACCGGCAGGGTGGGATGAAGGTGAGCAGTTCTTC
J gene: TRBJ2-7; D gene: TRBD1; clone size: NA; V gene: TRBV7-2; CDR3 protein: CASSVWGQGAYEQYF; CDR3 DNA: TGTGCCAGCAGCGTATGGGGACAGGGGGCCTACGAGCAGTACTTC
J gene: TRBJ1-6; D gene: NA; clone size: NA; V gene: TRBV7-6; CDR3 protein: CASSLEAGNSPLHF; CDR3 DNA: TGTGCCAGCAGCTTAGAGGCAGGGAACTCACCCCTCCACTTT